The 32 T cell receptor beta chains below come from one sample, sequenced in a study of STAT5B mutations in CD4+ large granular lymphocyte leukemia. Profiling relied on immunoSEQ multiplex PCR, and the TCRdb table lists in-frame clones only, not all of them. The sample holds approximately 25,000 clones, around two thirds seen once. Sequencing was performed on CD4+ T cells from blood buffy coats. The origin of the receptors is a human donor in good health.

This clone was observed a single time. V and J are TRBV6-5 and TRBJ2-7, with unresolved D. Germline loops: CDR1 MNHEY, CDR2 SVGAGI. This CDR3 has 14 residues. Trimming took 6 bases from V and 6 from J, leaving 18 bases between them. The CDR3 protein is CASRYMGNRGEQYF. The CDR3 coding sequence is TGTGCCAGCAGGTACATGGGGAATCGCGGCGAGCAGTACTTC.

This clone occurred a few times. The chain recombines TRBV14 with TRBJ2-2; no reliable D call. Between the trimmed V and J ends, which lost 1 base and 1 base, there was a span of 10 bases. The CDR3 totals 16 residues. Germline V gives CDR1 SGHDN, CDR2 FVKESK. The CDR3 DNA sequence: TGTGCCAGCAGCCAAGTCCTCGGTTGGAACACCGGGGAGCTGTTTTTT. This gives the protein CASSQVLGWNTGELFF.

This clone was recorded a few times. V and J are TRBV28 and TRBJ2-2; 9 bases are a match to TRBD1. The CDR3 has 19 residues. V gave up 6 bases and J gave up 6 bases; unmatched junction bases: 20. Per the germline V gene, CDR1 is MDHEN and CDR2 is SYDVKM. CDR3 nucleotides: TGTGCCAGCAGCAGGCGGGCACACAGGGGGCGTCCAAAGCCCGGGGAGCTGTTTTTT. Amino acids: CASSRRAHRGRPKPGELFF.

V and J are TRBV4-3 and TRBJ1-6; D remains ambiguous. CDR3 length: 14 amino acids. Germline values: CDR1 LGHNA, CDR2 YSLEER. Between the trimmed V and J ends, which lost 6 bases and 7 bases, there was a span of 13 bases. Here the CDR3 reads CASRGIGSNSPLHF. In nucleotides, the CDR3 is TGCGCCAGCAGAGGTATAGGATCAAATTCACCCCTCCACTTT.

This clone was seen once. CDR3 protein: CASSLDGVPRRSGYTF. CDR3 in DNA: TGTGCCAGCAGCTTAGATGGTGTACCTCGTCGCTCTGGCTACACCTTC. The chain has TRBV11-2 and TRBJ1-2; D is unclear. Germline V gene lookup returns CDR1 SGHAT and CDR2 FQNNGV. This CDR3 spans 16 amino acids. Trimming cost V 0 bases and J 7 bases, with 18 bases left between them.

The V call is TRBV7-6, the J call TRBJ2-1, with 12 bases aligning to TRBD1. V was pared by 5 bases and J by 5 bases, with 7 bases of the junction left unmatched. The length of the CDR3 is 16 residues. The germline CDR1 and CDR2 sequences are SGHVS and FNYEAQ. The CDR3 nucleotides read TGTGCCAGCAGCCTGGGACAGGGGGCTTTAGACAATGAGCAGTTCTTC. Translating gives CASSLGQGALDNEQFF.

The chain recombines TRBV28 with TRBJ1-1; D may be TRBD1 (6 bases). Deletions cut 6 bases from V and 6 bases from J, with 14 bases between. CDR3 size: 13 residues. The V gene's germline CDR1 is MDHEN and CDR2 SYDVKM. The DNA for the CDR3 is TGTGCCAGCAGACCTCCAGGGGTTCCTGAAGCTTTCTTT. Its translation is CASRPPGVPEAFF.

The rearrangement joins TRBV2 to TRBJ1-5, with a tentative D call TRBD1 (6 bases). Germline CDR1 and CDR2: SNHLY and FYNNEI. The V end lost 5 bases, the J end lost 1 base, and 15 bases lay between the germline ends. The CDR3 spans 16 residues. The CDR3 region is CASSLDSSQSNQPQHF. Here the CDR3 DNA reads TGTGCCAGCAGTTTGGACAGCAGCCAGAGCAATCAGCCCCAGCATTTT.

This rearrangement joins TRBV9 to TRBJ1-5, with D tentatively TRBD1 (5 bases). This CDR3 comprises 14 residues. The V gene lost 0 bases and the J gene lost 9 bases, with 13 bases spanning the gap. CDR1 is SGDLS, CDR2 YYNGEE, per germline. DNA for the CDR3: TGTGCCAGCAGCGTAGGGGACGTCAGCGGGCCCCAGCATTTT. It specifies CASSVGDVSGPQHF.

This clone came up once. The gene calls are TRBV30 and TRBJ1-5; D ambiguous. Deletions cut 0 bases from V and 3 bases from J, with 9 bases between. This CDR3 has 14 residues. Germline V gene lookup returns CDR1 GTSNPN and CDR2 SVGIG (reference sequence). The CDR3: CAWSVGLVNQPQHF. DNA for the CDR3: TGTGCCTGGAGTGTAGGCCTCGTCAATCAGCCCCAGCATTTT.

The gene calls are TRBV7-3 and TRBJ2-3, with TRBD2 identical over 9 bases. The CDR3 loop spans 16 amino acids. From germline, CDR1 is SGHTA and CDR2 FQGTGA. Germline trimming cut 5 bases from V and 5 bases from J; bases unmatched to any gene: 11. The CDR3 region has the DNA TGTGCCAGCAGCCAAGGGTCGGGACTAGCAGGAGATACGCAGTATTTT. Its protein product is CASSQGSGLAGDTQYF.

The chain links TRBV11-3 to TRBJ1-6; D gene ambiguous. The CDR3 is made up of 16 amino acids. The V end lost 4 bases, the J end lost 9 bases, and 19 bases lay between the germline ends. CDR1 and CDR2 (germline): SGHNT, YENEEA. In nucleotides, the CDR3 is TGTGCCAGCAGCTACCGGGCGACGGGAAAATTTTCACCCCTCCACTTT. It translates to CASSYRATGKFSPLHF. The whole variable domain, remainder taken from reference TRBV11-3 and TRBJ1-6, is EAGVVQSPRYKIIEKKQPVAFWCNPISGHNTLYWYLQNLGQGPELLIRYENEEAVDDSQLPKDRFSAERLKGVDSTLKIQPAELGDSAVYLCASSYRATGKFSPLHFGNGTRLTVT.

This clone was picked up a small number of times. The rearrangement links TRBV10-2 to TRBJ2-1, with 7 nucleotides matching TRBD2. The germline gives CDR1 WSHSY, CDR2 SAAADI. The ends lost 6 bases at V and 13 bases at J; junction bases unmatched: 9. CDR3 size: 12 residues. The CDR3 DNA is TGCGCCAGCAGGTCCGGGAGGCACATTCAGTTCTTC. Translation gives CASRSGRHIQFF.

The chain carries TRBV6-1 and TRBJ1-1; D remains unclear. The CDR3 totals 13 residues. The germline CDR1 and CDR2 sequences are MNHNS and SASEGT. The germline V and J ends were trimmed by 1 base and 11 bases, with 14 bases remaining between them. The CDR3 DNA sequence: TGTGCCAGCAGTGAAGGCCAAAAAAGGGTTGCTTTCTTT. Translated: CASSEGQKRVAFF.

This chain joins TRBV5-1 and TRBJ2-1; D is undetermined. There are 12 residues in the CDR3. Germline loops: CDR1 SGHRS, CDR2 YFSETQ. With 2 bases removed from V and 4 bases from J, the gap between germline ends came to 4 bases. CDR3 DNA: TGCGCCAGCAGCTTTGGGTACAATGAGCAGTTCTTC. Encoded protein: CASSFGYNEQFF.

The rearrangement joins TRBV7-2 to TRBJ1-1; no clear D. The CDR3 sequence is 14 residues long. Germline-derived CDR1 and CDR2 are SGHTA and FQGNSA. The V end was cut by 3 bases, the J end by 8 bases, with 16 bases between. This CDR3 is CASSFSPRDMEAFF. In DNA form, the CDR3 reads TGTGCCAGCAGCTTCTCACCCCGCGATATGGAAGCTTTCTTT.

The rearrangement joins TRBV11-3 to TRBJ2-7; D gene uncertain. There are 12 residues in the CDR3. V dropped 4 bases and J dropped 3 bases, with 7 bases sitting between them. Per the germline V gene, CDR1 is SGHNT and CDR2 is YENEEA. The CDR3 loop is CASSSVDYEQYF. Written as DNA, the CDR3 is TGTGCCAGCAGCTCCGTTGACTACGAGCAGTACTTC.

The chain joins TRBV19 to TRBJ2-6, with D perhaps TRBD1 (6 bases). Germline-derived CDR1 and CDR2 are LNHDA and SQIVND (reference sequence). V was pared by 11 bases and J by 2 bases, with 19 bases between. The CDR3 loop spans 16 amino acids. The CDR3 nucleotides are TGTGCCTCCAGGGGATATGGCGATACTGGGGCCAACGTCCTGACTTTC. The encoded protein is CASRGYGDTGANVLTF.

This chain uses TRBV7-2 with TRBJ2-7; 8 bases are shared with TRBD1. This CDR3 spans 16 amino acids. With V trimmed by 1 base and J by 7 bases, 12 bases remained unmatched. Germline loops: CDR1 SGHTA, CDR2 FQGNSA. Written as DNA, the CDR3 is TGTGCCAGCAGCTTAGGACCGGGACAGGCGCGATGGGAGCAGTACTTC. Translating it yields CASSLGPGQARWEQYF. The full variable domain, completed using reference TRBV7-2 and TRBJ2-7, is GAGVSQSPSNKVTEKGKDVELRCDPISGHTALYWYRQSLGQGLEFLIYFQGNSAPDKSGLPSDRFSAERTGGSVSTLTIQRTQQEDSAVYLCASSLGPGQARWEQYFGPGTRLTVT.

CDR3: CASSLGTNSYEQYF. In nucleotides, the CDR3 is TGTGCCAGCAGCTTAGGGACAAATTCCTACGAGCAGTACTTC. The chain has TRBV7-6 and TRBJ2-7; tentatively, D is TRBD1 (5 bases). Deletions cut 1 base from V and 1 base from J, with 8 bases between. This CDR3 region has 14 residues. The germline V gene has CDR1 SGHVS and CDR2 FNYEAQ.

This clone was seen a single time. The chain couples TRBV18 to TRBJ2-7; TRBD2 agrees at 7 bases. The germline gives CDR1 KGHSH, CDR2 LQKENI. With V trimmed by 3 bases and J by 3 bases, 11 bases remained unmatched. This CDR3 spans 16 amino acids. CDR3 nucleotides: TGTGCCAGCTCACCGTCACTCCGGGACTATGACTACGAGCAGTACTTC. Encoded protein: CASSPSLRDYDYEQYF.

The rearrangement joins TRBV11-2 to TRBJ2-7; D unresolved. V lost 5 bases and J 0 bases, leaving 11 bases between the germline ends. Germline V gives CDR1 SGHAT, CDR2 FQNNGV. There are 14 residues in the CDR3. CDR3 protein: CASSPRSSSYEQYF. CDR3 DNA sequence: TGTGCCAGCAGCCCCCGTTCCAGCTCCTACGAGCAGTACTTC.

The chain is built from TRBV7-8 and TRBJ2-1; TRBD2 aligns across 8 bases. Germline trimming cut 5 bases from V and 0 bases from J; bases unmatched to any gene: 3. This CDR3 is built from 15 residues. Germline assignment: CDR1 SGHVS and CDR2 FQNEAQ. The CDR3 loop is CASSDSGTSYNEQFF. DNA for the CDR3: TGTGCCAGCAGCGATAGCGGGACCTCCTACAATGAGCAGTTCTTC. The whole variable domain, remainder taken from reference TRBV7-8 and TRBJ2-1, is GAGVSQSPRYKVAKRGQDVALRCDPISGHVSLFWYQQALGQGPEFLTYFQNEAQLDKSGLPSDRFFAERPEGSVSTLKIQRTQQEDSAVYLCASSDSGTSYNEQFFGPGTRLTVL.

The chain couples TRBV4-2 to TRBJ2-3, with 9 bases lining up with TRBD2. This CDR3 contains 17 residues. Germline loops: CDR1 LGHNA, CDR2 YNFKEQ. With 1 base clipped from V and 4 bases from J, the junction kept 9 bases outside the gene matches. The CDR3 loop is CASSQGSLAGWSDTQYF. CDR3 DNA: TGTGCCAGCAGCCAAGGTTCCCTAGCGGGGTGGTCAGATACGCAGTATTTT.

The chain joins TRBV7-9 to TRBJ2-1; 7 nucleotides match TRBD2. This CDR3 region has 12 residues. In germline, CDR1 is SEHNR, CDR2 FQNEAQ (reference sequence). V shed 5 bases, J shed 9 bases, and the junction held 4 bases outside the gene matches. In nucleotides, the CDR3 is TGTGCCAGCAGCCCTACGGGAGGTGAGCAGTTCTTC. Translating gives CASSPTGGEQFF.

This clone was detected only a few times. CDR3 protein: CASSLNQPQHF. In DNA form, the CDR3 reads TGTGCCAGCAGCCTAAATCAGCCCCAGCATTTT. The genes are TRBV2 and TRBJ1-5; D gene uncertain. Germline V gene sequence: CDR1 SNHLY, CDR2 FYNNEI. Trimming took 6 bases from V and 4 from J, leaving 4 bases between them. The CDR3 has 11 amino acids.

The genes are TRBV4-2 and TRBJ2-4; the D gene could be TRBD1 or TRBD2 (5 bases each). The length of the CDR3 is 17 residues. Trimming removed 4 bases from V and 8 bases from J, with 24 bases in between. Germline lookup yields CDR1 LGHNA and CDR2 YNFKEQ. CDR3 sequence: CASSPGARVPIMDIQYF. The CDR3 nucleotides are TGTGCCAGCAGCCCCGGGGCGAGGGTTCCCATTATGGACATTCAGTACTTC.

This clone was recorded a few times. The V and J genes are TRBV28 and TRBJ2-2; TRBD1 might be the D (6 bases). CDR3 length: 14 residues. V was clipped by 11 bases and J by 7 bases, with 20 bases between them. Germline assignment: CDR1 MDHEN and CDR2 SYDVKM. The CDR3 here is CASQGTGQYGELFF. The CDR3 nucleotides are TGTGCCTCACAGGGAACAGGGCAGTACGGGGAGCTGTTTTTT.

The rearrangement links TRBV14 to TRBJ2-1; 14 bases agree with TRBD2. The CDR3 totals 16 residues. CDR1 SGHDN and CDR2 FVKESK come from the germline V gene. V trimming: 4 bases; J trimming: 10 bases; junction bases outside the gene matches: 9. Here the CDR3 reads CASSRGTSGGLREQFF. The CDR3 DNA is TGTGCCAGCAGCCGCGGGACTAGCGGGGGCCTAAGGGAGCAGTTCTTC.

The count of this clone is one. V and J are TRBV11-2 and TRBJ2-7, with 15 nucleotides matching TRBD2. CDR1 SGHAT and CDR2 FQNNGV come from the germline V gene. This CDR3 contains 15 residues. V was clipped by 5 bases and J by 9 bases; unmatched bases: 8. In DNA, the CDR3 is TGTGCCAGCAGCACCCTCGGGACTAGCGGGGGGTGGCAGTACGTC. This encodes CASSTLGTSGGWQYV.

V is TRBV6-1 and J is TRBJ2-1; the D gene is possibly TRBD1 (5 bases). The CDR3 sequence is 15 residues long. Trimming pared 6 bases from V and 4 bases from J, leaving 16 bases between. The germline V gene encodes CDR1 MNHNS and CDR2 SASEGT. CDR3 nucleotides: TGTGCCAGCAGAGGGGTTCAGAACGGGTACAATGAGCAGTTCTTC. It translates to CASRGVQNGYNEQFF.

The CDR3 protein is CASSFPGGYEQYF. The CDR3 bases are TGTGCCAGCAGCTTTCCAGGAGGCTACGAGCAGTACTTC. The rearrangement uses TRBV5-5 and TRBJ2-7; the D gene is possibly TRBD2 (5 bases). Germline V gives CDR1 SGHKS, CDR2 YYEKEE (reference sequence). This CDR3 is built from 13 residues. Trimming removed 2 bases from V and 3 bases from J, with 9 bases in between.